Listed below are T cell receptor beta chains from one sample, sequenced in a study of CD8+CD57+ T cells in acquired aplastic anemia. From the reads, TCRdb called clonotypes with MiXCR, one entry per CDR3 protein. This sample has approximately 180,000 distinct CDR3 sequences, with approximately 48% found just once. Sequencing was performed on sorted CD4+, CD8+, or CD8+CD57+ T cells (not recorded which) from PBMCs. The receptors originated from a human donor with aplastic anemia. The conserved cysteine and the conserved F or W are not part of the CDR3 here.

V gene: TRBV24-1; J gene: TRBJ1-2; CDR3 protein: ATSDLGQRGGYT
V gene: TRBV10-3; J gene: TRBJ1-1; CDR3 protein: AINFEPVRGTEAF
V gene: TRBV3-1; J gene: TRBJ2-5; CDR3 protein: ASSQGRRDMRTQY
V gene: TRBV7-9; J gene: TRBJ1-2; CDR3 protein: ASSYQGGYT
V gene: TRBV7-3; J gene: TRBJ2-1; CDR3 protein: ASSATSNNEQF
V gene: TRBV7-8; J gene: TRBJ2-1; CDR3 protein: ASSLVLHEQF
V gene: TRBV19; J gene: TRBJ2-2; CDR3 protein: ASSILGGVNTGELF
V gene: TRBV7-8; J gene: TRBJ2-7; CDR3 protein: ATRTGGYEQY
V gene: TRBV6-5; J gene: TRBJ2-7; CDR3 protein: ASRSPGGGYEQY
V gene: TRBV9; J gene: TRBJ2-1; CDR3 protein: ASSVEYSSSYNEQF
V gene: TRBV25-1; J gene: TRBJ1-1; CDR3 protein: ASSELGGIQNTEAF
V gene: TRBV5-4; J gene: TRBJ2-7; CDR3 protein: ASSSADRAYEQY
V gene: TRBV9; J gene: TRBJ2-5; CDR3 protein: ASSVGQGARETQY
V gene: TRBV20-1; J gene: TRBJ2-5; CDR3 protein: SARAVTGGPETQY
V gene: TRBV7-3; J gene: TRBJ2-5; CDR3 protein: ASSLGQGFGETQY
V gene: TRBV7-9; J gene: TRBJ2-5; CDR3 protein: ASSPANQEAQETQY
V gene: TRBV20-1; J gene: TRBJ2-3; CDR3 protein: SARDISTDTQY
V gene: TRBV4-1; J gene: TRBJ1-4; CDR3 protein: ASSVTPIGNEKLF
V gene: TRBV24-1; J gene: TRBJ2-6; CDR3 protein: ATSDRGANVLT
V gene: TRBV10-3; J gene: TRBJ1-1; CDR3 protein: AISRDKYSTEAF
V gene: TRBV10-1; J gene: TRBJ1-5; CDR3 protein: ASSDNRGPPQH
V gene: TRBV7-9; J gene: TRBJ2-5; CDR3 protein: ASSLGARGGETQY
V gene: TRBV7-6; J gene: TRBJ2-1; CDR3 protein: ASSLGGRGGYNEQF
V gene: TRBV2; J gene: TRBJ2-7; CDR3 protein: ASRSGSPYEQY
V gene: TRBV7-9; J gene: TRBJ1-2; CDR3 protein: ASSLAEGRYT
V gene: TRBV5-1; J gene: TRBJ2-7; CDR3 protein: ASSLALTGNEQY
V gene: TRBV5-5; J gene: TRBJ2-6; CDR3 protein: ASRFATGVSGANVLT
V gene: TRBV4-2; J gene: TRBJ1-2; CDR3 protein: ASSPKTGGINYGYT
V gene: TRBV7-3; J gene: TRBJ2-5; CDR3 protein: ASSPGGTASRETQY
V gene: TRBV2; J gene: TRBJ1-3; CDR3 protein: ASSRTGLGDTIY
V gene: TRBV25-1; J gene: TRBJ2-1; CDR3 protein: ASGTANWEQF
V gene: TRBV6-1; J gene: TRBJ1-5; CDR3 protein: ASSDGYQPQH
V gene: TRBV3-1; J gene: TRBJ2-7; CDR3 protein: ASSQGPEQY
V gene: TRBV6-5; J gene: TRBJ2-1; CDR3 protein: ASSSTRDRGWNEQF
V gene: TRBV12-3/TRBV12-4; J gene: TRBJ1-2; CDR3 protein: ASSFMAPPADYGYT
V gene: TRBV7-2; J gene: TRBJ1-2; CDR3 protein: ASSLDQAGDGYT
V gene: TRBV19; J gene: TRBJ1-4; CDR3 protein: ASSIGGTTNEKLF
V gene: TRBV4-1; J gene: TRBJ1-1; CDR3 protein: ASSQIGSTEAF
V gene: TRBV20-1; J gene: TRBJ2-7; CDR3 protein: SARTSSGEQY
V gene: TRBV18; J gene: TRBJ2-7; CDR3 protein: ASCEGAAKIYEQY
V gene: TRBV7-6; J gene: TRBJ1-2; CDR3 protein: ASSSSGAGGYT
V gene: TRBV5-8; J gene: TRBJ2-5; CDR3 protein: ASSKAGDSTETQY
V gene: TRBV19; J gene: TRBJ2-5; CDR3 protein: ASSRLGLINQETQY
V gene: TRBV6-1; J gene: TRBJ1-2; CDR3 protein: ASTQPGFFYGYT
V gene: TRBV18; J gene: TRBJ1-4; CDR3 protein: ASSPGRRNEKLF
V gene: TRBV20-1; J gene: TRBJ2-2; CDR3 protein: SAGQGNTGELF
V gene: TRBV20-1; J gene: TRBJ2-7; CDR3 protein: SAPVYGVSAYEQY
V gene: TRBV6-1; J gene: TRBJ2-1; CDR3 protein: ASRGASGYGEQF
V gene: TRBV2; J gene: TRBJ1-1; CDR3 protein: ASRDRGTEAF
V gene: TRBV13; J gene: TRBJ2-5; CDR3 protein: ASSKPEGETLY
V gene: TRBV27; J gene: TRBJ1-5; CDR3 protein: ATRQGSNQPQH
V gene: TRBV20-1; J gene: TRBJ2-7; CDR3 protein: SAVIQGSEQY
V gene: TRBV28; J gene: TRBJ2-6; CDR3 protein: ASSFTRAGANVLT
V gene: TRBV12-3/TRBV12-4; J gene: TRBJ1-1; CDR3 protein: ASSPLLGEAF
V gene: TRBV5-1; J gene: TRBJ2-7; CDR3 protein: ASSLDGIPLEQY
V gene: TRBV5-1; J gene: TRBJ2-3; CDR3 protein: ASSWGMSADTQY
V gene: TRBV20-1; J gene: TRBJ2-7; CDR3 protein: SARPSDRGLYEQY
V gene: TRBV4-1; J gene: TRBJ2-7; CDR3 protein: ASSQAGVSTYEQY
V gene: TRBV19; J gene: TRBJ1-5; CDR3 protein: ASHGQGRDQPQH